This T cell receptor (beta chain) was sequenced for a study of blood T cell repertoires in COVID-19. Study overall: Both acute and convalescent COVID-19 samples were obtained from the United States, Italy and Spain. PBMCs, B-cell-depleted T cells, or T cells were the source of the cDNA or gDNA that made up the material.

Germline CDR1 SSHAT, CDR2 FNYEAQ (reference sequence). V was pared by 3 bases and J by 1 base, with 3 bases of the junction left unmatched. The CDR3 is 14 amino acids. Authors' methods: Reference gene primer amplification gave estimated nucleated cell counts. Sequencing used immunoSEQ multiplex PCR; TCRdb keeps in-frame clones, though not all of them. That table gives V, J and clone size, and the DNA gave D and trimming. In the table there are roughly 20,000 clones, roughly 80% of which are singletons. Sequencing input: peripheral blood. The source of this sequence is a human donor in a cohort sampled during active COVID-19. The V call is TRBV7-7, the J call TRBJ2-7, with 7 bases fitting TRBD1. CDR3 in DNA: TGTGCCAGCAGCTTGGGACAGCGATCCTACGAGCAGTACTTC. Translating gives CASSLGQRSYEQYF.